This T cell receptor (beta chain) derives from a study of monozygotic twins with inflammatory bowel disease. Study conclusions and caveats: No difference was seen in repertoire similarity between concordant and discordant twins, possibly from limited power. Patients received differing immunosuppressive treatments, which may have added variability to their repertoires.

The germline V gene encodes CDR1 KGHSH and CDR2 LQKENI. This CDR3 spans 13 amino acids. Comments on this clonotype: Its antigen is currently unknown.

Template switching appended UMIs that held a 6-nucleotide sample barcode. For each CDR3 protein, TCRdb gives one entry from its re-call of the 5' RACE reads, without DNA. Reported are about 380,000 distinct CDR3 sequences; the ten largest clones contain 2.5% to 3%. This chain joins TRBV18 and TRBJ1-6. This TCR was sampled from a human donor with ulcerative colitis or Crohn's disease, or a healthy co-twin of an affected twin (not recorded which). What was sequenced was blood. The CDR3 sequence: CASSQDTNSPLHF.